The TCR delta chain described here comes from a study of γδ T cells in repeated Plasmodium falciparum infection (dated by TCRdb to 2020 to 2023). Describing the broader study: In the natural-infection arm, Malian children exposed to intense seasonal malaria transmission were enrolled and compared against age and gender matched Australian children. The study looked at how repeated Plasmodium falciparum infection shapes the human gammadelta T cell repertoire, using both natural infection in Mali and controlled human malaria infection. Controlled-infection subjects were sampled at baseline, immediately before selected infections, and 21 days after each infection. The gammadelta TCR repertoires from Mali were analysed in two ways: cross-sectionally during periods with no transmission, and longitudinally across episodes of acute febrile malaria. Four or five malaria-naive U.S. adults underwent four controlled human malaria infections by bites from P. falciparum NF54-infected Anopheles stephensi mosquitoes over about 640 days. Beyond this particular receptor, the publication reports: Waves of new clonotype selection in Vdelta2-negative, largely Vdelta1+, gammadelta TCR repertoires appeared to be driven by repeated controlled infections. Vdelta2-negative gammadelta TCR repertoires from Malian children appeared more clonally expanded, less diverse and less shared than those of Australian children. Vgamma9/Vdelta2+ TCR repertoires kept a highly stable polyclonal repertoire across time and infection, and many TCRgamma sequences overlapped between individuals. Generalizability was limited because the Malian cohort came from a small rural village made up predominantly of one ethnic group. The controlled-infection cohort was small, limiting analysis of inter-individual variability in gammadelta T cell responses.

Points on this clone: The specificity of this receptor is unknown. TCRdb's entry gives the protein of a much larger clone, which mismatches this DNA's translation at residue 18, likely from a read error; the protein reported here is translated from the DNA.

Vgamma9/Vdelta2+ and Vdelta2-negative gammadelta T cell populations were flow-sorted from peripheral blood mononuclear cells for bulk TCR repertoire analysis. Library method: multiplex PCR. The reads were generated on an Illumina MiSeq. Every sorted gammadelta T cell sample had both its TCR gamma (TRG) and TCR delta (TRD) chains sequenced. The authors processed their data as follows. The repertoire analyses drew on clonotype tree plots, the accumulated frequency of the top 20 clonotypes, and diversity index (DI) and D75 metrics. TCRdb processed the public reads again with the CATT caller, after which rows with matching DNA were combined. TCRdb assigned the V and J calls; the authors' analysis was not used. This sample is represented by 75,000 to 95,000 delta-chain clones; more than 0.85% of them were singletons. The ten largest clones capture approximately 10% of the sample. CDR1 and CDR2 were assigned from the germline V gene as TSWWSYY and QGS. From its cysteine to its phenylalanine, the CDR3 spans 19 amino acids. Of all the DNA, just the CDR3 is kept, 57 bases in frame from base 1.

V gene TRDV1 was called; the J gene was not; TRDD3 is the table's D call, not checked against the DNA. The material sequenced was gamma-delta T cells from blood. The clonotype comes from a pool of human donors (malaria-infected and uninfected, not separated). The DNA sequence is TGTGCTCTTGGGGAACCCTCCGGGGGATCCCCTCCACACACCGATAAACTCACCTTT. The resulting protein is CALGEPSGGSPPHTDKLTF.